These 20 T cell receptor beta chains share one sample of origin, sequenced in a study of identical twins. TCRdb redid the calling of the 5' RACE reads with MiXCR, one entry per CDR3 protein. The table records around 220,000 distinct CDR3 sequences, 10% to 13% of them present only once. The sample was memory T cells sorted from blood. All receptors come from a man aged 50 to 59 in good health.

This clonotype was seen only a few times. This chain uses TRBV4-3 with TRBJ1-4; 10 positions match TRBD1. This CDR3 has 16 amino acids. Germline values: CDR1 LGHNA, CDR2 YSLEER. V lost 4 bases, J lost 6 bases, and 8 bases stayed unmatched. The CDR3 nucleotides read TGCGCCAGCAGCCCTCACTCCGGGACAGGGGATGAAAAACTGTTTTTT. It specifies CASSPHSGTGDEKLFF.

This clonotype appeared a few times. The chain joins TRBV7-8 to TRBJ2-7; the match to TRBD1 covers 8 bases. The CDR3 has 14 residues. Unmatched junction bases numbered 3, after V lost 3 bases and J lost 2 bases. The V gene's germline CDR1 is SGHVS and CDR2 FQNEAQ. CDR3 coding DNA: TGTGCCAGCAGCTTTGGGACAGGTCCCTACGAGCAGTACTTC. Protein sequence: CASSFGTGPYEQYF. Together with reference TRBV7-8 and TRBJ2-7, the CDR3 gives the full variable domain: GAGVSQSPRYKVAKRGQDVALRCDPISGHVSLFWYQQALGQGPEFLTYFQNEAQLDKSGLPSDRFFAERPEGSVSTLKIQRTQQEDSAVYLCASSFGTGPYEQYFGPGTRLTVT.

Details on this clonotype: A read error may be the cause here, since a much bigger clone is one base away. This chain joins TRBV6-1 and TRBJ2-5; D uncertain. Germline CDR1 and CDR2: MNHNS and SASEGT. V was clipped by 6 bases and J by 7 bases, with 18 bases between them. This CDR3 is 14 amino acids long. CDR3: CASSPGRTMGTQYF. The CDR3 bases are TGTGCCAGCAGCCCAGGACGGACGATGGGGACCCAGTACTTC.

This clonotype occurred a few times. V usage is TRBV24-1 and J usage is TRBJ2-1; no clear D gene. Trimming took 5 bases from V and 0 from J, leaving 7 bases between them. The germline V gene has CDR1 KGHDR and CDR2 SFDVKD. This CDR3 region has 14 residues. The CDR3 protein is CATSAGGSYNEQFF. DNA of the CDR3: TGTGCCACCAGTGCGGGCGGCTCCTACAATGAGCAGTTCTTC.

In this sample, this clonotype turned up a few times. The DNA for the CDR3 is TGTGCCACCAGCGTACGAGGAGGCAGGGGATCCGAGCAGTACTTC. Protein product: CATSVRGGRGSEQYF. The chain employs TRBV15 and TRBJ2-7, with TRBD1 as a possible D gene (6 bases). V lost 5 bases to trimming and J lost 6 bases, with 20 bases between them. This CDR3 spans 15 amino acids. Germline CDR1 and CDR2: LNHNV and YYDKDF (reference sequence).

The chain is built from TRBV7-2 and TRBJ1-1; no definite D call. The CDR3 length is 14 residues. The ends were cut back, 8 bases at V and 3 bases at J, with 16 bases in the middle. Germline V CDR1 and CDR2: SGHTA, FQGNSA. The CDR3 DNA is TGTGCCAGCGGACGATTTTCCGGCGACACTGAAGCTTTCTTT. This gives the protein CASGRFSGDTEAFF.

This clonotype was picked up many times. This sequence joins TRBV20-1 and TRBJ2-3, with TRBD2 identical over 9 bases. The CDR3 sequence is 15 residues long. CDR1 is DFQATT and CDR2 is SNEGSKA in the germline V gene (reference sequence). Unmatched junction bases numbered 7, after V lost 2 bases and J lost 4 bases. CDR3 sequence: CSARRLAEVADTQYF. As DNA, the CDR3 is TGCAGTGCTAGAAGACTAGCGGAAGTTGCAGATACGCAGTATTTT.

The table lists this clonotype with a few counts. This chain connects TRBV7-2 to TRBJ2-7; D not certain. V shed 5 bases and J shed 6 bases, with 17 bases lying between them. CDR1 is SGHTA, CDR2 FQGNSA, per germline. The CDR3 consists of 14 residues. The CDR3 sequence is CASSRPAEALEQYF. The CDR3 bases are TGTGCCAGCAGCCGTCCGGCCGAGGCCCTCGAGCAGTACTTC.

This clonotype has a count of ten or more. This chain links TRBV5-1 with TRBJ2-3; 8 bases are a match to TRBD1. CDR1 and CDR2 (germline): SGHRS, YFSETQ. The length of the CDR3 is 16 residues. V gave up 2 bases and J gave up 0 bases; unmatched junction bases: 5. CDR3 protein: CASSLGTGPSTDTQYF. CDR3 in DNA: TGCGCCAGCAGCTTAGGGACAGGCCCTAGCACAGATACGCAGTATTTT.

This clonotype occurred a few times. The V and J genes are TRBV7-9 and TRBJ2-5; 8 bases are shared with TRBD1. The CDR3 consists of 16 residues. The germline CDR1 and CDR2 sequences are SEHNR and FQNEAQ (reference sequence). J gave up 5 bases and V 7 bases, and 15 bases lay outside the gene matches. CDR3 residues: CASNLPNQGARETQYF. The CDR3 region has the DNA TGTGCCAGCAACCTCCCCAATCAGGGGGCAAGGGAGACCCAGTACTTC.

This clonotype was seen repeatedly, ten times or more. This chain links TRBV11-2 with TRBJ2-2, with TRBD1 identical over 9 bases. Trimming at V came to 5 bases and at J to 6 bases, leaving 4 bases not matched to a gene. Germline CDR1 SGHAT, CDR2 FQNNGV. CDR3 length equals 14 residues. This chain's CDR3 is CASSPQGAPGELFF. The CDR3 coding sequence is TGTGCCAGCAGCCCACAGGGGGCGCCCGGGGAGCTGTTTTTT.

The genes are TRBV7-2 and TRBJ1-2; D remains unclear. This CDR3 is built from 15 residues. V lost 4 bases and J 2 bases, leaving 14 bases between the germline ends. Germline V lookup: CDR1 SGHTA, CDR2 FQGNSA. The CDR3 is CASSWGGQSNYGYTF. As DNA, the CDR3 is TGTGCCAGCAGCTGGGGTGGTCAATCGAACTATGGCTACACCTTC.

This clonotype was recorded at least ten times. This chain joins TRBV5-1 and TRBJ2-1; 12 bases line up with TRBD2. CDR1 is SGHRS and CDR2 is YFSETQ in the germline V gene. The CDR3 loop spans 15 amino acids. J was trimmed by 7 bases and V by 0 bases; bases with no gene match: 2. DNA for the CDR3: TGCGCCAGCAGCTTGGACCTAGCGGGGGGGAATGAGCAGTTCTTC. It encodes CASSLDLAGGNEQFF.

This clonotype was recorded many times. This chain uses TRBV28 with TRBJ1-4; D is ambiguous. The length of the CDR3 is 14 residues. Trimming removed 6 bases from V and 5 bases from J, with 13 bases in between. CDR1 MDHEN and CDR2 SYDVKM come from the germline V gene. DNA for the CDR3: TGTGCCAGCAGCCGCGGGAGGCTAAATGAAAAACTGTTTTTT. Encoded protein: CASSRGRLNEKLFF.

This clonotype was counted many times. The chain recombines TRBV21-1 with TRBJ2-2; TRBD1, the table's D call, was not compared with the DNA. TRBV21-1 is given as a pseudogene. The CDR3 extends over 17 amino acids. The CDR3 nucleotides read TGTGCCAGCAGGTCAACGGGACAGTTCGCGAACACCGGGGAGCTGTTTTTT. Its translation is CASRSTGQFANTGELFF.

This clonotype was detected many times. J is TRBJ1-5 and V is TRBV12-3 or TRBV12-4; no firm D call. The V end lost 7 bases, the J end lost 6 bases, and 16 bases lay between the germline ends. This CDR3 has 14 amino acids. Here the CDR3 reads CASTLEPYSQPQHF. CDR3 coding DNA: TGTGCCAGCACCTTGGAACCTTATAGTCAGCCCCAGCATTTT.

The V call is TRBV6-1, the J call TRBJ1-6; TRBD1 might be the D (5 bases). This CDR3 comprises 16 residues. Per germline, CDR1 MNHNS and CDR2 SASEGT. Trimming pared 2 bases from V and 7 bases from J, leaving 15 bases between. The CDR3 is CASSERWIQGNSPLHF. The CDR3 nucleotides read TGTGCCAGCAGTGAACGGTGGATCCAGGGAAATTCACCCCTCCACTTT.

This clonotype was detected ten times or more. The CDR3 protein is CASSRTSGINEQFF. The CDR3 DNA follows: TGTGCCAGCAGCCGGACTAGCGGGATAAATGAGCAGTTCTTC. The gene calls are TRBV12-3 or TRBV12-4 and TRBJ2-1; 12 positions agree with TRBD2. The CDR3 extends over 14 amino acids. Trimming cost V 6 bases and J 7 bases; bases outside gene matches: 4.

This clonotype was detected only a few times. The chain links TRBV24-1 to TRBJ2-7, with D hard to call. With 2 bases removed from V and 3 bases from J, the gap between germline ends came to 7 bases. The length of the CDR3 is 13 residues. Per the germline V gene, CDR1 is KGHDR and CDR2 is SFDVKD. The CDR3 DNA follows: TGTGCCACCAGTGATTGGTCAAACTACGAGCAGTACTTC. It encodes CATSDWSNYEQYF.

The gene calls are TRBV7-8 and TRBJ2-7; 7 bases map to TRBD2. V was clipped by 7 bases and J by 4 bases; unmatched bases: 1. Per germline, CDR1 SGHVS and CDR2 FQNEAQ. This CDR3 has 11 amino acids. The CDR3 DNA reads TGTGCCAGCACTAGCGGTTACGAGCAGTACTTC. Amino acids: CASTSGYEQYF. The full variable domain, in which reference TRBV7-8 and TRBJ2-7 provide the parts outside the CDR3, is GAGVSQSPRYKVAKRGQDVALRCDPISGHVSLFWYQQALGQGPEFLTYFQNEAQLDKSGLPSDRFFAERPEGSVSTLKIQRTQQEDSAVYLCASTSGYEQYFGPGTRLTVT.